Here is one T cell receptor beta chain with its context. This clonotype was picked up many times. Which antigen it targets is not known. The record has no base qualities; no much larger clone is one base away. This specimen comes from a study of human T cells and chemical hapten exposure (dated by TCRdb to the early 2020s). Background for the entire study: For sensitization, 2% DPC in acetone was applied to a roughly 2 cm by roughly 2 cm area of upper inner arm skin. Throughout the study period of around 25 weeks, patients also received therapeutic DPC doses to the scalp every week. Patch testing was performed on the upper back with Finn chambers containing 0.01% DPC, and the patch tests were scored after 6 days according to International Contact Dermatitis Research Group standards. The patient cohort, mostly female, included alopecia areata with under or over 50% scalp involvement, alopecia totalis and alopecia universalis. The libraries were sequenced as a pool, and the TCR yield per sample differed mostly because of small variations in library volumes within the pool. Peripheral blood TCR repertoire changes were tracked in vivo in alopecia patients during primary and secondary sensitization to the hapten diphenylcyclopropenone (DPC). Blood was sampled from patients pre-sensitization (week 0) and at 2, 6 and about 24 weeks after DPC sensitization. Twenty-nine alopecia patients provided blood for TCR sequencing at one to four time points (pre-sensitization, 2, 6 and 24 weeks). Broader findings and caveats from the paper: Compared with pre-sensitization or healthy control sets, expanded TCRs formed significantly more large CDR3 similarity clusters, which is consistent with antigen-driven responses. DPC sensitization did not change how many TCRs were above 1 in 1000 frequency, and no evidence was found of alterations in global repertoire structure. Patch test score correlated positively with the number of PT1 expanded TCRs, reaching significance at thresholds 8, 16 and 32 but not at 4. Alopecia, a presumed autoimmune disease, was present in all patients, so the immune response of the patients might differ from that of healthy individuals. Repeated subsampling changed both the strength of the expansion versus patch-test correlation and the threshold at which the correlation became significant.

Reading the label with the study, this specimen's time point is: patch test 1, 2 weeks after DPC sensitization. The label giving this sample's treatment or condition can be read as: therapeutic diphenylcyclopropenone sensitization with weekly scalp DPC. At every patch-test visit, the blood draw took place before the patch test was put on. Patients were considered eligible if aged 18 to 70, diagnosed with alopecia and deemed suitable for DPC therapy, and patients were excluded if pregnant. Unfractionated whole blood was collected in Tempus Blood RNA tubes, and total RNA was extracted from that blood. The CDR3 measures 15 amino acids from cysteine to phenylalanine. Of the read, only the CDR3 DNA is kept; its 45 bases are in frame from base 1. The germline V gene supplies CDR1 SGHDT and CDR2 YYEEEE. V sheds 1 base and J sheds 3 bases, leaving 11 bases between their ends. Receptor libraries were prepared by RACE. This sample was sequenced with a NextSeq 500. During library preparation, unique molecular identifiers were attached to individual cDNA molecules so that TCRs could be counted in a quantitative, reproducible way. Each blood RNA sample was used to sequence both TCR alpha and TCR beta chains. Concerning the study's data processing: A median of about 87,000 TCRs per sample was observed, with a range of roughly 23,224 to 700,000. The Decombinator software suite was used to annotate the V, J and CDR3 of the TCR reads. To make PS versus PT1 abundance plots, every sample was subsampled to the same number of TCRs (28,000). Expanded TCRs were defined as absent before sensitization and observed at least eight times at the 2-week time point. TCRdb ran its own pipeline on the public reads, namely fastp trimming at Q25 and MiXCR clone calling, and kept in-frame beta chains. A single entry per CDR3 protein holds the most common genes and DNA from its merged rows. The V and J calls were determined by TCRdb, not by the authors. This sample is represented by about 360,000 distinct CDR3 sequences; around 6.9% of them were singletons. The ten largest clones take up roughly 7.9% of the sample.

This sample comprised whole blood, obtained in connection with sensitization to the hapten diphenylcyclopropenone (DPC). This receptor was obtained from a young woman with alopecia areata. Some clones in this sample may be carry-over from other donors' samples. The chain is encoded by TRBV5-6 joined to TRBJ1-5; the D gene is not confidently resolved. The nucleotide sequence reads as follows: TGTGCCAGCAGCTTGAAGGTGACTTCCAATCAGCCCCAGCATTTT. Its translation reads: CASSLKVTSNQPQHF.